The text below deals with one T cell receptor (beta chain). Its antigen remains unidentified. Base qualities are not at hand, and no much larger clone is one base apart. TCRbeta CDR3 regions were amplified from genomic DNA by means of the immunoSEQ Assay, a bias-controlled multiplex PCR. Per the source publication's procedure: Within the assay, amplification of reference gene primers was used to estimate how many nucleated cells each sample contained. To quantify the absolute abundance of each unique TCRbeta CDR3 rearrangement, sequence reads were collapsed and filtered. Productive Simpson clonality was computed per sample as the square root of Simpson's diversity index over productive rearrangements. TCRdb retrieved this table from immuneACCESS and kept in-frame rearrangements only. Not all clones are present; in checked studies, unresolved V genes account for under half, and no reason is known for the remainder. D and trimming were read from the DNA, whereas the V and J calls and clone size are those reported in that table. Counted in this sample were approximately 200,000 clones; about 84% of them appeared once. The ten largest clones represent 7.4% of the sample.

This entry is derived from a study of blood T cell repertoires in COVID-19 (dated by TCRdb to 2018 to 2020). Some background on the complete study: Samples covering the acute and convalescent phases of COVID-19 were provided by collaborators in the United States, Italy and Spain. The material from the prospective study consisted of cDNA or gDNA derived from T cells, B-cell-depleted T cells, or PBMCs. Deeply sampled blood TCRbeta repertoires from subjects exposed to, actively infected with, or recovered from COVID-19 were included in the dataset. The repertoires were made available in a free public database intended to serve as a resource for research on the immune response to SARS-CoV-2. The samples were drawn from the first 160 participants of the ongoing ImmuneRACE study and from more than 1,000 subjects provided by 6 global collaborators. A de-identified subject ID, COVID-19 status, age in years and sex were almost always included in the sample metadata. Where available, HLA class I and class II types were obtained from metadata supplied by the sample provider rather than from assay-based typing.

Participants in the prospective study were enrolled through a virtual design, were aged roughly 18 to 100 years, and lived in approximately 25 United States geographic areas. In the prospective study, cohorts were assigned on the basis of participant-reported clinical history obtained from a screening survey and a study questionnaire. In the prospective study, mobile phlebotomists collected whole blood, serum and a nasopharyngeal or oropharyngeal swab from each participant. Prospective study participants could optionally give additional blood draws and questionnaires over an approximately two-month period. Before DNA extraction, blood samples from the prospective study were shipped at room temperature or frozen. Paper-wide results and their limitations: How much clinical and demographic metadata was included differed by source and by participant, and the metadata was provided uncurated.

Cut back by 2 bases and 2 bases, the V and J ends lie 9 bases apart. The germline V gene yields MNHEY for CDR1 and SVGAGI for CDR2. Reading from cysteine to phenylalanine, the CDR3 counts 14 amino acids. Only CDR3 DNA is held: 42 bases, read in frame from base 1. This TCR was sampled from a woman aged 40 to 55 with acute COVID-19. Recombination connected TRBV6-5 to TRBJ2-5, with an unclear D gene assignment. Material: PBMCs or T cells enriched from blood (not recorded which). CDR3 reads: CASSYAQTQETQYF. The DNA reads TGTGCCAGCAGTTACGCTCAGACTCAAGAGACCCAGTACTTC.